Included here is one T cell receptor beta chain sequence, with context. Its antigen remains unknown. Assay: immunoSEQ multiplex PCR; the TCRdb copy retains only in-frame clones and omits some. The sample carries around 100,000 clones, approximately 90% recorded once. The sample is drawn from a study of T cell responses to AZD1222 COVID-19 vaccine. Study-wide points: The study found Spike-specific TCR breadth and depth rose after two AZD1222 doses.

The sequencing used peripheral blood, collected 28 days after the second AZD1222 dose. The TCR was taken from an adult who received the AZD1222 COVID-19 vaccine.

In nucleotides, the CDR3 is TGTGCCAGCAGCTTAAGTAGCGGGAGTGGAGATACGCAGTATTTT. Protein: CASSLSSGSGDTQYF. V gene TRBV7-3 combines with J gene TRBJ2-3; 9 nucleotides match TRBD2. This CDR3 has 15 residues. Germline V gene lookup returns CDR1 SGHTA and CDR2 FQGTGA. V was pared by 1 base and J by 5 bases, with 4 bases of the junction left unmatched.